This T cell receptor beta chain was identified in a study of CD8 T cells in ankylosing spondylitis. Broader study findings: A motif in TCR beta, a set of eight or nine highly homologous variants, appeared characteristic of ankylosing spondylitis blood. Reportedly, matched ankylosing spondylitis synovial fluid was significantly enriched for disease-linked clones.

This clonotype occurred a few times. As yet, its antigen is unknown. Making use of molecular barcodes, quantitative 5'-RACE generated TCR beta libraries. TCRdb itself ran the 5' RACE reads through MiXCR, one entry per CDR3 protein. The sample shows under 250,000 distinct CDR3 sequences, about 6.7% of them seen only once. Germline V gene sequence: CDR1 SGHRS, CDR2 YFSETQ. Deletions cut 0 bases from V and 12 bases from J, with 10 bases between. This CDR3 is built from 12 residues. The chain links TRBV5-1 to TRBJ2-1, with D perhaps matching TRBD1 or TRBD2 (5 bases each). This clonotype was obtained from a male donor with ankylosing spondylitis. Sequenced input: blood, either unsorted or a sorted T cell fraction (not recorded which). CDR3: CASSLGGAGQFF. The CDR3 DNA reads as TGCGCCAGCAGCTTGGGAGGGGCTGGGCAGTTCTTC.